The present TCR beta chain was sequenced within a study of OX40 agonist ivuxolimab in advanced cancers. Looking at the study overall: Clinicians treated patients with ivuxolimab, an agonistic anti-OX40 (CD134) antibody. At 0.01 to 10 mg/kg, ivuxolimab was administered intravenously to patients every 2 weeks. Of the patients, three showed partial responses, one with hepatocellular carcinoma and two with cutaneous melanoma. Study findings and constraints: The study found that CD8+ T cells averaged more expanded clones than CD4+.

Profiled with immunoSEQ multiplex PCR; TCRdb holds only in-frame clones, not every one. This table has about 36,000 clones, nearly 80% appearing once. Of note for this clone: The antigen is undetermined.

This CDR3 spans 18 amino acids. Trimming cost V 0 bases and J 0 bases; bases outside gene matches: 11. The germline V gene encodes CDR1 GTSNPN and CDR2 SVGIG (reference sequence). This chain links TRBV30 with TRBJ2-3, with TRBD2 identical over 8 bases. The source is an adult with an advanced solid tumor such as melanoma, head and neck, liver or kidney cancer. Material: CD4+ or CD8+ T cells sorted from blood, obtained in a trial of the OX40 agonist ivuxolimab. For the CDR3, the DNA is TGTGCCTGGAGTGTAGGGGGGCTAGCGGGTGCTAGCACAGATACGCAGTATTTT. This translates into CAWSVGGLAGASTDTQYF.